This T cell receptor (beta chain) originates from a study of shared clonotypes between healthy human individuals. Comments on this clone: Its cognate antigen is unknown.

Authors' methods: ImmunoSEQ sequences covered only the junction and lacked quality scores; filtering therefore differed. Measured with immunoSEQ multiplex PCR; TCRdb has only the in-frame clones, and not every one. The V and J calls and clone size are taken from that table; D and trimming were inferred from the DNA. The table has a few hundred thousand clones, under 80% seen once. Trimming stripped 4 bases from V and 10 bases from J, with 14 bases between. Germline V gene sequence: CDR1 LNHDA, CDR2 SQIVND (reference sequence). The CDR3 length is 14 residues. Whole-study findings and limits: Donors were few, which limited the genetic and exposure-history diversity represented.

This TCR was sampled from a man between 25 and 39 years old in good health. Material: memory CD4+ T cells sorted from blood. Documented subset: CD45RA-negative fraction. V gene TRBV19 combines with J gene TRBJ2-6; weak D call: TRBD1 (7 bases). Here the CDR3 reads CASSTLTGTNVLTF. Here the CDR3 DNA reads TGTGCCAGTAGTACCTTGACAGGGACTAACGTCCTGACTTTC.